The 28 T cell receptor beta chains below all came from one sample that was sequenced in a study of blood T cells in healthy people across ages. A second roughly 7 to 11 cycle PCR used barcoded and J-beta primers. From the 5' RACE reads, TCRdb called clonotypes with MiXCR, one entry per CDR3 protein. This sample has approximately 800,000 distinct CDR3 sequences, with under 40% found just once. Material for sequencing was blood. These receptors all come from a man aged 18 to 29 in good health.

The chain has TRBV27 and TRBJ2-1, with TRBD2 identical over 13 bases. The J call may be faulty, since TRBJ2-7 better matches the DNA end. Germline-derived CDR1 and CDR2 are MNHEY and SMNVEV (reference sequence). The CDR3 sequence is 15 residues long. The CDR3 DNA reads as TGTGCCAGCAGTCCGACTAGCGGGGGGCGATGCGAGCAGTACTTC. It codes for CASSPTSGGRCEQYF.

A few counts support this clonotype. The rearrangement joins TRBV20-1 to TRBJ2-2, with D possibly called TRBD1 or TRBD2 (5 bases each). V was shortened by 3 bases and J by 1 base, with 9 bases between the two germline ends. Looked up from germline, CDR1 is DFQATT and CDR2 is SNEGSKA (reference sequence). CDR3 length: 14 residues. The DNA of the CDR3 is TGCAGTGCTAGTACGAGGGGGAACACCGGGGAGCTGTTTTTT. It codes for CSASTRGNTGELFF.

Points on this clonotype: An end of the junction does not agree with germline; a read error may underlie this. The J gene is TRBJ1-4, the V gene TRBV6-6; the match to TRBD1 covers 7 bases. The CDR3 contains 14 residues. The germline CDR1 and CDR2 sequences are MNHNY and SVGAGI (reference sequence). This CDR3 reads CASSPQGWNEKPFF. CDR3 sequence (DNA): TGTGCCAGCAGCCCACAGGGGTGGAATGAAAAACCGTTTTTT.

Concerning this clonotype: Germline is not matched at one junction end, which may reflect a read error. V usage is TRBV9 and J usage is TRBJ1-2; perhaps TRBD1 as D (6 bases). Germline V CDR1 and CDR2: SGDLS, YYNGEE. This CDR3 comprises 14 residues. In DNA, the CDR3 is TGTGCCAGCAGCCATTCCCGGGACAACTACGGCTACACCTTC. Translated, it gives CASSHSRDNYGYTF.

The V and J genes are TRBV6-1 and TRBJ2-3; 9 bases fit TRBD1. Germline V gene data show CDR1 as MNHNS and CDR2 as SASEGT. The CDR3 runs to 19 residues. V lost 6 bases to trimming and J lost 1 base; unmatched junction nucleotides: 17. The DNA of the CDR3 is TGTGCCAGCAGACCTATTCCGGGACAGGGAGTAGGGGGCACAGATACGCAGTATTTT. Encoded protein: CASRPIPGQGVGGTDTQYF.

The genes are TRBV29-1 and TRBJ1-2, with D possibly being TRBD1 (6 bases). This CDR3 comprises 13 residues. Trimming cost V 6 bases and J 5 bases, with 16 bases left between them. Germline CDR1 SQVTM, CDR2 ANQGSEA. In nucleotides, the CDR3 is TGCAGCGTAGCCCTGACAGGCGTTTATGGCTACACCTTC. Encoded protein: CSVALTGVYGYTF.

This clonotype was picked up a small number of times. The rearrangement joins TRBV14 to TRBJ2-5; D is perhaps TRBD1 or TRBD2 (5 bases each). Germline V CDR1 and CDR2: SGHDN, FVKESK. The CDR3 is 19 residues long. V lost 0 bases, J lost 1 base, and 21 bases lay in between. The CDR3 DNA follows: TGTGCCAGCAGCCAAGATAAACGGGGCGTTTTGGTATTCCAAGAGACCCAGTACTTC. Its translation is CASSQDKRGVLVFQETQYF.

This clonotype was picked up a small number of times. This sequence joins TRBV10-3 and TRBJ2-5; 9 positions agree with TRBD1. CDR1 ENHRY and CDR2 SYGVKD come from the germline V gene. This CDR3 comprises 15 residues. The V segment lost 5 bases and the J segment 5 bases; nucleotides outside the gene matches: 9. Here the CDR3 reads CAISTRTGAVETQYF. CDR3 in DNA: TGTGCCATCAGTACTAGGACAGGGGCGGTCGAGACCCAGTACTTC.

The chain carries TRBV20-1 and TRBJ2-4, with TRBD2 identical over 10 bases. The CDR3 totals 16 residues. From germline, CDR1 is DFQATT and CDR2 SNEGSKA (reference sequence). The trim removed 5 bases at V and 4 bases at J, leaving 11 bases unmatched. CDR3 in DNA: TGCAGTGCTCCTCGCTCGGGACTAGCGAAAAAAAACATTCAGTACTTC. Protein: CSAPRSGLAKKNIQYF.

Concerning this clonotype itself: One end of the junction does not line up with germline, which may come from a read error. V usage is TRBV7-9 and J usage is TRBJ2-7, with a weak D call TRBD1 (5 bases). In germline, CDR1 is SEHNR, CDR2 FQNEAQ (reference sequence). The CDR3 has 14 amino acids. CDR3 coding DNA: TGTGCCGGCAGCTCAAAAACAGGCCCCTACGAGCAGTACTTC. It encodes CAGSSKTGPYEQYF. Based on the CDR3 plus reference TRBV7-9 and TRBJ2-7, the full variable domain is DTGVSQNPRHKITKRGQNVTFRCDPISEHNRLYWYRQTLGQGPEFLTYFQNEAQLEKSRLLSDRFSAERPKGSFSTLEIQRTEQGDSAMYLCAGSSKTGPYEQYFGPGTRLTVT.

This clonotype has more than one count but fewer than ten. The chain carries TRBV12-3 or TRBV12-4 and TRBJ2-7; 7 nucleotides line up with TRBD1. This CDR3 is built from 12 residues. With 4 bases clipped from V and 7 bases from J, the junction kept 4 bases outside the gene matches. The CDR3 nucleotides are TGTGCCAGCAGTTGGGACAGCAATGAGCAGTACTTC. It yields the protein CASSWDSNEQYF.

V gene TRBV28 combines with J gene TRBJ1-1; D gene ambiguous. Trimming stripped 8 bases from V and 4 bases from J, with 14 bases between. The CDR3 has 13 residues. Germline CDR1 is MDHEN and CDR2 is SYDVKM. CDR3 protein: CASLENLGTEAFF. The CDR3 bases are TGTGCCAGCTTGGAAAATCTGGGCACTGAAGCTTTCTTT.

CDR3 protein: CASSRTGAQPQHF. As DNA, the CDR3 is TGTGCCAGCAGCCGGACAGGGGCTCAGCCCCAGCATTTT. J is TRBJ1-5 and V is TRBV12-3 or TRBV12-4; 9 bases match TRBD1. The CDR3 has 13 amino acids. The V and J ends lost 6 bases and 6 bases, in that order; junction bases with no gene match: 3.

V gene TRBV12-3 or TRBV12-4 combines with J gene TRBJ2-1, with D tentatively TRBD1 or TRBD2 (5 bases each). The V end lost 8 bases, the J end lost 8 bases, and 19 bases lay between the germline ends. This CDR3 spans 14 amino acids. The CDR3 DNA sequence: TGTGCCAGCGACGGGGCAGGGAATATCGATGAGCAGTTCTTC. Its translation: CASDGAGNIDEQFF.

This clonotype was counted a few times. This chain uses TRBV21-1 with TRBJ1-5. TRBV21-1 represents a pseudogene. The CDR3 has 15 amino acids. CDR3 in amino acids: CASSKDTRADKPQHF. DNA for the CDR3: TGTGCCAGCAGCAAAGATACGAGGGCAGATAAGCCCCAGCATTTT.

The gene calls are TRBV7-3 and TRBJ2-2; 7 bases align to TRBD1. V shed 5 bases, J shed 0 bases, and the junction held 6 bases outside the gene matches. This CDR3 comprises 16 residues. Germline CDR1 reads SGHTA; CDR2 reads FQGTGA. In DNA, the CDR3 is TGTGCCAGCAGCCCAGGGACAGCCGCGAACACCGGGGAGCTGTTTTTT. This translates into CASSPGTAANTGELFF. Using reference TRBV7-3 and TRBJ2-2 for the parts outside the CDR3, the full variable domain is GAGVSQTPSNKVTEKGKYVELRCDPISGHTALYWYRQSLGQGPEFLIYFQGTGAADDSGLPNDRFFAVRPEGSVSTLKIQRTERGDSAVYLCASSPGTAANTGELFFGEGSRLTVL.

The V gene is TRBV18, the J gene TRBJ1-4; D is undetermined. V dropped 5 bases and J dropped 5 bases, with 9 bases sitting between them. This CDR3 comprises 13 residues. Germline V gene lookup returns CDR1 KGHSH and CDR2 LQKENI. The CDR3 coding sequence is TGTGCCAGCTCAGGGCAGAAGAATGAAAAACTGTTTTTT. This translates into CASSGQKNEKLFF.

This chain joins TRBV25-1 and TRBJ2-4, with TRBD2 matching over 12 bases. The CDR3 extends over 13 amino acids. V trimming: 2 bases; J trimming: 13 bases; junction bases outside the gene matches: 3. In germline, CDR1 is MGHDK, CDR2 SYGVNS. The CDR3 DNA reads TGTGCCAGCAGTGAAGGACTAGCGGGAAAGCAGTACTTC. Amino acid sequence: CASSEGLAGKQYF.

J is TRBJ2-3 and V is TRBV7-2, with D hard to call. Germline V gene lookup returns CDR1 SGHTA and CDR2 FQGNSA. V lost 5 bases and J 4 bases, leaving 10 bases between the germline ends. The CDR3 totals 13 residues. The CDR3: CASSVFYSDTQYF. Written as DNA, the CDR3 is TGTGCCAGCAGCGTATTTTATTCAGATACGCAGTATTTT.

Of note for this clonotype: A much bigger clone sits one base away, suggesting this may be a read error. The J gene is TRBJ1-2, the V gene TRBV27, with 11 bases matching TRBD1. The germline CDR1 and CDR2 sequences are MNHEY and SMNVEV (reference sequence). V lost 4 bases, J lost 8 bases, and 15 bases stayed unmatched. This CDR3 is 17 amino acids long. The chain's CDR3 is CASSSSIGDRGYEGYTF. The CDR3 DNA reads TGTGCCAGCAGTTCATCTATTGGGGACAGGGGGTACGAAGGCTACACCTTC.

The chain recombines TRBV4-1 with TRBJ2-7, with a tentative D call TRBD2 (5 bases). The V gene's germline CDR1 is MGHRA and CDR2 YSYEKL. V lost 1 base to trimming and J lost 0 bases, with 10 bases between them. The CDR3 covers 15 residues. CDR3 nucleotides: TGCGCCAGCAGCCAAGTGACGGGATTCTCCTACGAGCAGTACTTC. This codes for CASSQVTGFSYEQYF.

This clonotype was detected only a few times. The CDR3 DNA reads TGTGCCAGCAGCTCTAAGGGGACCCTTAATGAAAAACTGTTTTTT. This sequence encodes CASSSKGTLNEKLFF. The chain recombines TRBV3-1 with TRBJ1-4; weak D call: TRBD1 (5 bases). CDR3 length: 15 residues. V gave up 5 bases and J gave up 4 bases, with 14 bases separating them. Germline CDR1 reads LGHDT; CDR2 reads YNNKEL (reference sequence). Using reference TRBV3-1 and TRBJ1-4 for the parts outside the CDR3, the full variable domain is DTAVSQTPKYLVTQMGNDKSIKCEQNLGHDTMYWYKQDSKKFLKIMFSYNNKELIINETVPNRFSPKSPDKAHLNLHINSLELGDSAVYFCASSSKGTLNEKLFFGSGTQLSVL.

Of note for this clonotype: Germline and junction disagree at one end, which may indicate a read error. The V call is TRBV5-5, the J call TRBJ2-5, with 7 bases identical to TRBD2. Germline V CDR1 and CDR2: SGHKS, YYEKEE (reference sequence). This CDR3 has 15 residues. The CDR3 reads CANSSPAGDQETQYF. The DNA for the CDR3 is TGTGCCAACAGCTCGCCGGCGGGGGATCAAGAGACCCAGTACTTC.

CDR3 loop: CAWRDSSNQPQHF. The CDR3 nucleotides are TGTGCCTGGAGAGACAGCAGCAATCAGCCCCAGCATTTT. The rearrangement joins TRBV30 to TRBJ1-5, with D tentatively TRBD1 (5 bases). The germline V and J ends were trimmed by 3 bases and 1 base, with 7 bases remaining between them. Germline V gene lookup returns CDR1 GTSNPN and CDR2 SVGIG (reference sequence). This CDR3 is 13 amino acids long.

This clonotype was observed at least ten times. The V call is TRBV4-2, the J call TRBJ2-5; 7 nucleotides agree with TRBD1. Germline lookup yields CDR1 LGHNA and CDR2 YNFKEQ. This CDR3 contains 15 residues. J lost 5 bases, V lost 1 base, and 7 bases had no gene match. CDR3 protein: CASSQVRTGRETQYF. The CDR3 DNA follows: TGTGCCAGCAGCCAAGTGAGGACAGGACGGGAGACCCAGTACTTC.

This clonotype turned up a few times. V gene TRBV5-1 combines with J gene TRBJ2-1; D is perhaps TRBD2 (7 bases). V was trimmed by 6 bases and J by 2 bases, leaving 12 bases between them. The CDR3 covers 14 residues. The germline CDR1 and CDR2 sequences are SGHRS and YFSETQ. CDR3 in amino acids: CASIRGGAYNEQFF. The CDR3 bases are TGCGCCAGCATTAGGGGGGGGGCCTACAATGAGCAGTTCTTC.

A few counts support this clonotype. Written as DNA, the CDR3 is TGTGCCAGCAGAAGGGGGAAGAGCACAGATACGCAGTATTTT. This encodes CASRRGKSTDTQYF. This chain joins TRBV6-5 and TRBJ2-3, with D possibly being TRBD1 (6 bases). Per the germline V gene, CDR1 is MNHEY and CDR2 is SVGAGI. The CDR3 is 14 amino acids. Deletions cut 6 bases from V and 0 bases from J, with 10 bases between.

Remarks on this clonotype: Being one base from a much bigger clone, this may be a read error. The chain is built from TRBV12-3 or TRBV12-4 and TRBJ2-4; no definite D call. The CDR3 length is 16 residues. The CDR3 DNA sequence: TGTGCCAGCAGTCGGGCGGCCGGGCAGAGCAAAAACATTCGGTACTTC. Translation gives CASSRAAGQSKNIRYF.